This TCR beta chain came from a study of cytomegalovirus exposure and HLA in healthy donors. General observations from the study: In vitro assays verified that three CMV-associated chains recognized CMV antigens specifically. It was approximately 150 TCR beta chains that were listed as cytomegalovirus-associated.

V lost 4 bases to trimming and J lost 3 bases, with 8 bases between them. Looked up from germline, CDR1 is MNHEY and CDR2 is SVGAGI. This CDR3 contains 13 residues. Donors were drawn from the approximately 110-subject validation cohort, separate from the 666-subject first cohort. A word on this clone: Its antigen is not known.

Clones were read by immunoSEQ multiplex PCR, and TCRdb kept only the in-frame ones, dropping some. The sample yields about 280,000 clones, roughly 90% seen once. The V and J genes are TRBV6-5 and TRBJ2-3, with D hard to call. The sequenced sample consisted of PBMCs. This sequence originates from a woman aged 18-30 years in good health and CMV-seronegative. The CDR3 is CASSSIETDTQYF. DNA of the CDR3: TGTGCCAGCAGTTCGATAGAGACAGATACGCAGTATTTT.